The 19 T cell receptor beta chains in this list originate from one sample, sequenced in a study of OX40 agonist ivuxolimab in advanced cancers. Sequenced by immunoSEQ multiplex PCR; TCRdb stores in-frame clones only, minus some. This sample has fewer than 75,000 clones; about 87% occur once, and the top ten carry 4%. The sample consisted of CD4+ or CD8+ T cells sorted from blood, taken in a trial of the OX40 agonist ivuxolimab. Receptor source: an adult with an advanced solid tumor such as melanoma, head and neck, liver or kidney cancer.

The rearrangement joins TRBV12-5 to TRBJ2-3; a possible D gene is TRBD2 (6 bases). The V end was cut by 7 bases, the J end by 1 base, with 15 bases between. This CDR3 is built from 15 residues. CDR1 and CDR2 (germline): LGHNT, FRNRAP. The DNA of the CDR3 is TGTGCTAGTGAAAGGGACTCTCGGGGCACAGATACGCAGTATTTT. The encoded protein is CASERDSRGTDTQYF.

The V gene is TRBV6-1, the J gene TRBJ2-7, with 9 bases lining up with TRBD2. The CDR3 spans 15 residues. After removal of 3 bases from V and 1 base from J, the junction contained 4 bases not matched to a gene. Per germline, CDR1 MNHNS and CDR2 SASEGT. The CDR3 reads CASSDETSGSYEQYF. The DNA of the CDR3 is TGTGCCAGCAGTGACGAGACTAGCGGATCCTACGAGCAGTACTTC.

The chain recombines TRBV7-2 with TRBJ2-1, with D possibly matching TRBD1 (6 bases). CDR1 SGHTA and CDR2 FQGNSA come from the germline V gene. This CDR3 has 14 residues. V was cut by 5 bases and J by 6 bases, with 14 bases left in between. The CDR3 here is CASSPSHRANEQFF. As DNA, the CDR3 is TGTGCCAGCAGCCCGTCCCACAGGGCCAATGAGCAGTTCTTC.

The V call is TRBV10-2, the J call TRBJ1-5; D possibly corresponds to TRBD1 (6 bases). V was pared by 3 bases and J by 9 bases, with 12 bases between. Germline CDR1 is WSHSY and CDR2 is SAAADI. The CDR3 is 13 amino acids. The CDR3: CASSEARGTPQHF. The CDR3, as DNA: TGCGCCAGCAGTGAAGCCAGGGGTACGCCCCAGCATTTT.

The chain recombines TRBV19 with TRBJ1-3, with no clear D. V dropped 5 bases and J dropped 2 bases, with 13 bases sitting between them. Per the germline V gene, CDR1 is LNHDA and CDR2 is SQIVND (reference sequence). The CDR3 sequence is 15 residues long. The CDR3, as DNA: TGTGCCAGTAGTCCCTCGGCCGGGGCTGGAAACACCATATATTTT. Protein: CASSPSAGAGNTIYF.

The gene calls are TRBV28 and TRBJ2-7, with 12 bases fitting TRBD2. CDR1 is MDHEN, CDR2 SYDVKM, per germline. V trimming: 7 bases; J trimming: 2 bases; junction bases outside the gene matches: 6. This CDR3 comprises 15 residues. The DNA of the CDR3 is TGTGCCAGCAACCGACTAGCGGGAGCGGCCTACGAGCAGTACTTC. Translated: CASNRLAGAAYEQYF.

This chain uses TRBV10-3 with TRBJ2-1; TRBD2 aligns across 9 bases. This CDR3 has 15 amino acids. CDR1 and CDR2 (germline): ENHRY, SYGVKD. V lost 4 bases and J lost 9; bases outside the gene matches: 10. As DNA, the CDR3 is TGTGCCATCAGTGGTGGTAGCGGGAGTAGGGGTGAGCAGTTCTTC. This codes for CAISGGSGSRGEQFF.

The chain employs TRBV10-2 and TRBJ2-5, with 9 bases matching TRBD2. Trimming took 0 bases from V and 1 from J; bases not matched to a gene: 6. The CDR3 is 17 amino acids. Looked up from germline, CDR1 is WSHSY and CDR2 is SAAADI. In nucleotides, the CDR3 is TGCGCCAGCAGTGAGTCGTTGCTAGCGGGGCCCCAAGAGACCCAGTACTTC. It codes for CASSESLLAGPQETQYF.

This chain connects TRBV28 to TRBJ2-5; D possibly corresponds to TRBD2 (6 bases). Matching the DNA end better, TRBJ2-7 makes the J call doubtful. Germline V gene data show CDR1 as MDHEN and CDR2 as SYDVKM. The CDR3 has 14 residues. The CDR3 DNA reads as TGTGCCAGCAGTTTATTAGGACCGGGGGACGAGCAGTACTTC. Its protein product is CASSLLGPGDEQYF.

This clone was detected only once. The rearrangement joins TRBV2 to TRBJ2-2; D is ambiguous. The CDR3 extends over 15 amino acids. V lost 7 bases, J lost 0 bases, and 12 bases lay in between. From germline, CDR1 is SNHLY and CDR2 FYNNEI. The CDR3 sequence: CASKKEEANTGELFF. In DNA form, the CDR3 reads TGTGCCAGCAAGAAGGAAGAGGCGAACACCGGGGAGCTGTTTTTT.

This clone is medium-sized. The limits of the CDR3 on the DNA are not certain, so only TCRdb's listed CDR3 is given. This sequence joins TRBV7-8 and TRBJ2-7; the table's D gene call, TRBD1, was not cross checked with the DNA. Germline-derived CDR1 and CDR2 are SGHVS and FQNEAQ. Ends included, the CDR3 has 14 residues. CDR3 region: CASSLSVGQGIPHF.

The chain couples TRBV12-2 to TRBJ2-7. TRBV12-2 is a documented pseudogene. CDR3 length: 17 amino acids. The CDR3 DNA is TGTGCAAGTCGCTTAGAGGCCGGCTTAAGGGACTCCTACGAGCAGTACTTC. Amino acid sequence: CASRLEAGLRDSYEQYF.

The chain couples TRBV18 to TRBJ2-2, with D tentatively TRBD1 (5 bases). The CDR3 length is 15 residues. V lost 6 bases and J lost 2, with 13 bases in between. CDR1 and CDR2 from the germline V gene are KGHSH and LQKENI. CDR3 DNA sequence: TGTGCCAGCTCCCCGTCCCAGGGAAACACCGGGGAGCTGTTTTTT. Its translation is CASSPSQGNTGELFF.

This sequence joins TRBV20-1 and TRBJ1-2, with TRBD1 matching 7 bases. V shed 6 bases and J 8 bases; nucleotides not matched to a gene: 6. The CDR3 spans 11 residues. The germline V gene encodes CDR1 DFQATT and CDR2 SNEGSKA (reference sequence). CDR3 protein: CSASRGEGYTF. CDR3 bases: TGCAGTGCCTCCAGGGGGGAAGGCTACACCTTC.

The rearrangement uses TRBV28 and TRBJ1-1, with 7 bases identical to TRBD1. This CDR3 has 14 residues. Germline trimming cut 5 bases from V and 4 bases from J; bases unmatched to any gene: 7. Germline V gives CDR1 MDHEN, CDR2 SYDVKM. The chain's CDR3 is CASSRGGPGTEAFF. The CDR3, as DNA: TGTGCCAGCAGTCGAGGGGGCCCCGGCACTGAAGCTTTCTTT.

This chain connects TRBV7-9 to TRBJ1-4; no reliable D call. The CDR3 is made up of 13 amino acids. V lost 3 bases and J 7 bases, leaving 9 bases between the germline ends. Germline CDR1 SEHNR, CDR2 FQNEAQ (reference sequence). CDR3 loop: CASSFGPAEKLFF. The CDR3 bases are TGTGCCAGCAGCTTTGGCCCGGCTGAAAAACTGTTTTTT.

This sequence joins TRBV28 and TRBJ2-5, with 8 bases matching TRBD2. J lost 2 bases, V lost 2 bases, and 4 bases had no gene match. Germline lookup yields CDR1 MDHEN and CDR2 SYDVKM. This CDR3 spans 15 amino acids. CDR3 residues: CASSLVLAEQETQYF. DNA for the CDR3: TGTGCCAGCAGTTTAGTACTAGCGGAGCAAGAGACCCAGTACTTC. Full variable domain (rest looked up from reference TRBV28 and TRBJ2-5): DVKVTQSSRYLVKRTGEKVFLECVQDMDHENMFWYRQDPGLGLRLIYFSYDVKMKEKGDIPEGYSVSREKKERFSLILESASTNQTSMYLCASSLVLAEQETQYFGPGTRLLVL.

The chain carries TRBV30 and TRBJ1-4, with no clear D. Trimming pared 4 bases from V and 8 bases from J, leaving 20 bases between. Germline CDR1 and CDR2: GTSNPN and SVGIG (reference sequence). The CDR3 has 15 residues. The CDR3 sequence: CAWKPLGDLNEKLFF. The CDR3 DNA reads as TGTGCCTGGAAGCCCTTGGGAGACCTTAACGAAAAACTGTTTTTT. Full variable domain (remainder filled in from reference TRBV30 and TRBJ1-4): SQTIHQWPATLVQPVGSPLSLECTVEGTSNPNLYWYRQAAGRGLQLLFYSVGIGQISSEVPQNLSASRPQDRQFILSSKKLLLSDSGFYLCAWKPLGDLNEKLFFGSGTQLSVL.

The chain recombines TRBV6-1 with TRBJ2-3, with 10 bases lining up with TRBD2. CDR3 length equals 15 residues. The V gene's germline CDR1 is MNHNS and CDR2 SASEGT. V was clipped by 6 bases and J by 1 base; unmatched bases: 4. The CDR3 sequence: CASRPGTSGTDTQYF. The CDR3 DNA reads TGTGCCAGCAGACCCGGGACTAGCGGCACAGATACGCAGTATTTT.